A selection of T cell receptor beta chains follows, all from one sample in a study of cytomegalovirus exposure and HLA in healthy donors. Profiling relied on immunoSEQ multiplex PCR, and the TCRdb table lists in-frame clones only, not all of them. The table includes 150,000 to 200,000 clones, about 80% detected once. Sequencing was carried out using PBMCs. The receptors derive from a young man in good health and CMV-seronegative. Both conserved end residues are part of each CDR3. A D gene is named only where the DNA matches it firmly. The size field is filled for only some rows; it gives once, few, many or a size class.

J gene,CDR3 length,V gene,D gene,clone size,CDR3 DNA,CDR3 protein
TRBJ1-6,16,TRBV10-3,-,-,TGTGCCATCGGTGAGTCGACAGAGTCCTATAATTCACCCCTCCACTTT,CAIGESTESYNSPLHF
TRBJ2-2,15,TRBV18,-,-,TGTGCCAGCTCACCCTCGAGCTTAGAAACCGGGGAGCTGTTTTTT,CASSPSSLETGELFF
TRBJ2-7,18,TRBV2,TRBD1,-,TGTGCCAGCAAAGTGGGGACAGGGGGCCCTTTTAGCTCCTACGAGCAGTACTTC,CASKVGTGGPFSSYEQYF
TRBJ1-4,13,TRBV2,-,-,TGTGCCAGCATTAAGGACTCAAATGAAAAACTGTTTTTT,CASIKDSNEKLFF
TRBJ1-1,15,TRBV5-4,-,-,TGTGCCAGCAGCTATAATCAGGCGACGGGGACTGAAGCTTTCTTT,CASSYNQATGTEAFF
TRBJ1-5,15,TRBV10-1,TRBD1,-,TGCGCCAGCAGTGAGTCGCCAGGGGGCTACCAGCCCCAGCATTTT,CASSESPGGYQPQHF
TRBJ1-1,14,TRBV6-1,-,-,TGTGCCAGCAGTGAAGACCCGGGAGGAACTGAAGCTTTCTTT,CASSEDPGGTEAFF
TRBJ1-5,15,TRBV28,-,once,TGTGCCAGCAGTGTATCCACAGGGTTTAATCAGCCCCAGCATTTT,CASSVSTGFNQPQHF
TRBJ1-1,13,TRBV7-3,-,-,TGTGCCAGCAGCACGGGACAGAACACTGAAGCTTTCTTT,CASSTGQNTEAFF
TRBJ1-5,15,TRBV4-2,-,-,TGTGCCAGCAGCCAAGATTACAGGGAGTATCAGCCCCAGCATTTT,CASSQDYREYQPQHF
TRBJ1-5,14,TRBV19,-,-,TGTGCCAGTAGTAGCCAGGGGAAAAATCAGCCCCAGCATTTT,CASSSQGKNQPQHF
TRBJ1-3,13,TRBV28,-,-,TGTGCCAGCAGGAGAGTCTCTGGAAACACCATATATTTT,CASRRVSGNTIYF
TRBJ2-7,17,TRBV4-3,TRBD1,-,TGCGCCAGCAGCCAAGGTCCCTCAGGGACAGGGGACCCCGAGCAGTACTTC,CASSQGPSGTGDPEQYF
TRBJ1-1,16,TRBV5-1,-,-,TGCGCCAGCAGCTTGGTTCTAGGTTCCGTGAACACTGAAGCTTTCTTT,CASSLVLGSVNTEAFF
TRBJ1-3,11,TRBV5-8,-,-,TGTGCCAGCAGCTTGACTAACACCATATATTTT,CASSLTNTIYF
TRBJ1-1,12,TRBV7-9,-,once,TGTGCCAGCAGCTCAGGTTCAATGGGAGCTTTCTTT,CASSSGSMGAFF
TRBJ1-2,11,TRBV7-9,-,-,TGTGCCAGCAGGCAGGGTTATGGCTACACCTTC,CASRQGYGYTF
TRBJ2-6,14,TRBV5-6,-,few,TGTGCCAGCAGGAAGGGAGGTGGGGCCAACGTCCTGACTTTC,CASRKGGGANVLTF
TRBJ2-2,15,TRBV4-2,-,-,TGTGCCAGCAGCCAAGAGGCTAGAGGCGCCGGGGAGCTGTTTTTT,CASSQEARGAGELFF
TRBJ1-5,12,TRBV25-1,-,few,TGTGCCAGCAGTGCTTACAATCAGCCCCAGCATTTT,CASSAYNQPQHF
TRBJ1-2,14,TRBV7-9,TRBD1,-,TGTGCCAGCAGCGCGACAGGGGAGGACTATGGCTACACCTTC,CASSATGEDYGYTF
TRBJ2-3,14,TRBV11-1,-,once,TGTGCCAGCAGCCACGGGTCGTTCACAGATACGCAGTATTTT,CASSHGSFTDTQYF
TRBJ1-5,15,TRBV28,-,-,TGTGCCATACGGGGGGGACACGAAACGAATCAGCCCCAGCATTTT,CAIRGGHETNQPQHF
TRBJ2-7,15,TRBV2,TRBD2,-,TGTGCCAGCAGTGAGTTGCCGGGAGGGCTCTACGAGCAGTACTTC,CASSELPGGLYEQYF
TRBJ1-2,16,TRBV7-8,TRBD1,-,TGTGCCAGCAGCTTAGATGGGGCTGGACAGGGTTATGGCTACACCTTC,CASSLDGAGQGYGYTF
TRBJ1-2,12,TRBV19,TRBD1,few,TGTGCCACTACAGGGGTGAGCTATGGCTACACCTTC,CATTGVSYGYTF
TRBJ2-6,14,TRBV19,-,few,TGTGCCAGTAGTATCAGCTCTGGGGCCAACGTCCTGACTTTC,CASSISSGANVLTF
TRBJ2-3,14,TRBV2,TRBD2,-,TGTGCCAGCAGTACTAGCGGGTTCACAGATACGCAGTATTTT,CASSTSGFTDTQYF
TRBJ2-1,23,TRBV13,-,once,TGTGCCAGCAGCTTAGGGGGGGGGCCCGGGAAAGGGATTAGCGGAGAAACCTACAATGAGCAGTTCTTC,CASSLGGGPGKGISGETYNEQFF
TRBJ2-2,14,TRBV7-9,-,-,TGTGCCAGCAGCTCCTTTAGTGGCACCGGGGAGCTGTTTTTT,CASSSFSGTGELFF